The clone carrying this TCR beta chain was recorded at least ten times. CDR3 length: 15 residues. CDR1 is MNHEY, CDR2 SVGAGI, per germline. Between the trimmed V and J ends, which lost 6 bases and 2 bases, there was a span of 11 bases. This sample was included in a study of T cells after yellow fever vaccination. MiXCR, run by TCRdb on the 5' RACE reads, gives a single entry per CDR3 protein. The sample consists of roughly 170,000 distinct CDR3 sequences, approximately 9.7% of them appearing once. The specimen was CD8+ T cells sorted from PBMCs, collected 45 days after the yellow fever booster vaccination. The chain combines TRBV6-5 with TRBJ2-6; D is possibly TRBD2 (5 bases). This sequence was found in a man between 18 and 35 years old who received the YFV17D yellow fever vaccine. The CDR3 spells CASSLTSTGANVLTF. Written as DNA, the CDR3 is TGTGCCAGCAGCCTAACTAGTACTGGGGCCAACGTCCTGACTTTC.